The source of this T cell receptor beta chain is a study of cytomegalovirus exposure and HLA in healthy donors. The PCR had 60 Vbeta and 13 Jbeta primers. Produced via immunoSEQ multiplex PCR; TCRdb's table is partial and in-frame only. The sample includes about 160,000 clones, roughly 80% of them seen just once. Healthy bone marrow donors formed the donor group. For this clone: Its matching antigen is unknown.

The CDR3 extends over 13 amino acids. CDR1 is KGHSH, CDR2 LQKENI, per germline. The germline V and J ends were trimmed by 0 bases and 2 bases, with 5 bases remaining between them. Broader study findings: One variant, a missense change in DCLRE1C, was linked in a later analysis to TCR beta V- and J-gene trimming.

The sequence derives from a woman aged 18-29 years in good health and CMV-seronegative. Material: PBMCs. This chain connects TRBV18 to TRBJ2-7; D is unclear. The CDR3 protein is CASSPPSPYEQYF. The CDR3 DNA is TGTGCCAGCTCACCACCGTCTCCCTACGAGCAGTACTTC.